The TCR beta chain under discussion was sequenced for a study of T-cell reconstitution after alpha-beta-depleted transplantation in children. This CDR3 spans 16 amino acids. V lost 7 bases and J lost 3, with 19 bases in between. Germline assignment: CDR1 SGHVS and CDR2 FQNEAQ. This clonotype was counted at least ten times. Using unique molecular identifiers, the investigators prepared the TCRbeta library. TCRdb called the PCR reads again in MiXCR, with one record for every CDR3 protein. The profile shows 45,000 to 55,000 distinct CDR3 sequences, 5% to 6.5% of them singletons. This TCR was sampled from a female patient under 10 years old who had a stem cell transplant for aplastic anemia, so the T cells may come from the graft donor. The source material was PBMCs, mostly from graft donor cells, sampled 60 days after TCRalphabeta/CD19-depleted stem cell transplant. The rearrangement links TRBV7-8 to TRBJ2-1; possible D gene TRBD2, 5 bases. CDR3 region: CASTDRVGLIYNEQFF. DNA for the CDR3: TGTGCCAGCACGGATAGAGTAGGACTTATCTACAATGAGCAGTTCTTC.